Following are 3 T cell receptor beta chains from one sample sequenced in a study of shared clonotypes between healthy human individuals. This table comes from immunoSEQ multiplex PCR, and its TCRdb copy is limited to in-frame clones, with some not included. The top ten clones hold roughly 0.57% of a sample with 900,000 to 1,200,000 clones, about 80% of them seen once. Material for sequencing was memory CD4+ T cells from PBMCs. As to subset: CD45RA-negative fraction. These receptors all stem from a man in his late teens or twenties in good health. Some clones in this sample may be carry-over from other donors' samples.

This chain uses TRBV5-1 with TRBJ2-1; D is perhaps TRBD2 (6 bases). CDR3 length: 14 residues. Trimming pared 0 bases from V and 4 bases from J, leaving 8 bases between. Germline-derived CDR1 and CDR2 are SGHRS and YFSETQ. As DNA, the CDR3 is TGCGCCAGCAGCTTGGACGGGGGATACAATGAGCAGTTCTTC. Protein sequence: CASSLDGGYNEQFF.

J is TRBJ2-2 and V is TRBV18, with D unresolved. This CDR3 comprises 18 residues. The germline gives CDR1 KGHSH, CDR2 LQKENI. Trimming cost V 3 bases and J 3 bases, with 20 bases left between them. CDR3 DNA sequence: TGTGCCAGCTCACCCCGATCGGCCCCAAAGGGTGACACCGGGGAGCTGTTTTTT. Translating it yields CASSPRSAPKGDTGELFF.

Points on this clone: Other nucleotide sequences in the sample specify the same CDR3. This chain connects TRBV4-2 to TRBJ2-7, with D maybe TRBD2 (5 bases). Trimming took off 0 bases at V and 3 bases at J, with 6 bases between the two ends. Germline CDR1 is LGHNA and CDR2 is YNFKEQ. The length of the CDR3 is 13 residues. In nucleotides, the CDR3 is TGTGCCAGCAGCCAAGATGCGGGCTACGAGCAGTACTTC. It yields the protein CASSQDAGYEQYF.